The rows below give T cell receptor beta chains drawn from one sample of a study of T cell responses to AZD1222 COVID-19 vaccine. The protocol was immunoSEQ multiplex PCR, while the TCRdb copy is restricted to in-frame clones and leaves out a portion. The table shows 100,000 to 150,000 clones, with approximately 91% occurring only once. The sample was peripheral blood, taken 28 days after the second AZD1222 dose. The source is an adult who received the AZD1222 COVID-19 vaccine. The CDR3 runs from the conserved cysteine through the conserved F or W. Each record gives: CDR3 protein, CDR3 DNA, D gene, J gene, V gene, clone size. A D gene is named only where the DNA matches it firmly. Clone size is stated in some rows and not others, as once, few, many or a class when expanded.

CASSEETGRGTPLHF	TGTGCCAGCAGTGAGGAAACAGGGAGAGGTACACCCCTCCACTTT	-	TRBJ1-6	TRBV2	-
CASSMTHNTDTQYF	TGTGCCAGTAGTATGACGCATAACACAGATACGCAGTATTTT	-	TRBJ2-3	TRBV19	-
CASRPQANTEAFF	TGTGCCAGCAGACCACAGGCGAACACTGAAGCTTTCTTT	-	TRBJ1-1	TRBV5-4	-
CASSIDLGTGGYTGELFF	TGTGCCAGTAGTATAGATCTAGGGACAGGGGGCTACACCGGGGAGCTGTTTTTT	TRBD1	TRBJ2-2	TRBV19	-
CASSQDPGTLGIQYF	TGTGCCAGCAGCCAAGATCCGGGCACCCTAGGCATTCAGTACTTC	-	TRBJ2-4	TRBV3-1/TRBV3-2	once
CASSLTGGLGYTF	TGTGCCAGCAGCTTAACAGGGGGCCTGGGCTACACCTTC	TRBD1	TRBJ1-2	TRBV7-3	-
CASTRGLAGNSGANVLTF	TGTGCCAGTACTCGAGGGCTAGCGGGAAACTCTGGGGCCAACGTCCTGACTTTC	TRBD2	TRBJ2-6	TRBV19	-
CASSYDRAGNQPQHF	TGTGCCAGCAGTTACGACCGGGCAGGAAATCAGCCCCAGCATTTT	-	TRBJ1-5	TRBV6-5	-
CASSSSWETQYF	TGTGCCAGCAGCTCATCCTGGGAGACCCAGTACTTC	-	TRBJ2-5	TRBV5-5	-
CASSSIGQVAITDTQYF	TGCGCCAGCAGCTCTATAGGGCAGGTAGCGATCACAGATACGCAGTATTTT	-	TRBJ2-3	TRBV5-1	-
CASSHWTAFYGYTF	TGCGCCAGCAGTCACTGGACAGCATTCTATGGCTACACCTTC	-	TRBJ1-2	TRBV23-1	-
CASSTPGGANYGYTF	TGTGCCAGTAGTACCCCAGGGGGCGCGAACTATGGCTACACCTTC	TRBD1	TRBJ1-2	TRBV19	-
CAWIPRMRPGELFF	TGTGCCTGGATTCCCAGGATGAGACCCGGGGAGCTGTTTTTT	-	TRBJ2-2	TRBV30	-
CASSLEGASNYGYTF	TGTGCCAGCAGCTTAGAAGGAGCCTCTAACTATGGCTACACCTTC	-	TRBJ1-2	TRBV11-2	-
CAIRNRDEQYF	TGTGCCATCAGGAACAGGGACGAGCAGTACTTC	-	TRBJ2-7	TRBV10-3	-
CAWSRTDLGRNTIYF	TGTGCCTGGAGTAGGACAGATTTAGGTCGAAACACCATATATTTT	-	TRBJ1-3	TRBV30	-
CASSRLTGGVEKLFF	TGTGCCAGCAGTCGACTGACAGGGGGTGTGGAAAAACTGTTTTTT	TRBD1	TRBJ1-4	TRBV28	-
CASSLNRGNYGYTF	TGTGCCAGCAGTTTAAACAGGGGAAACTATGGCTACACCTTC	TRBD1	TRBJ1-2	TRBV27	-
CASSFAGVYAFF	TGTGCCAGCAGTTTCGCAGGGGTTTATGCTTTCTTT	-	TRBJ1-1	TRBV28	-
CASSHRNGNEKLFF	TGTGCCAGCAGCCACCGGAATGGTAATGAAAAACTGTTTTTT	-	TRBJ1-4	TRBV5-8	-
CASSQHKNGRAEFYEQYF	TGTGCCAGCAGCCAACATAAGAACGGGAGGGCCGAATTTTACGAGCAGTACTTC	TRBD2	TRBJ2-7	TRBV4-2	-
CASSVDFRDGYNEQFF	TGTGCCAGCAGCGTAGATTTTAGGGATGGTTACAATGAGCAGTTCTTC	-	TRBJ2-1	TRBV9	-
CASSQQGALLEQYF	TGCGCCAGCAGCCAACAGGGGGCTCTACTCGAGCAGTACTTC	TRBD1	TRBJ2-7	TRBV5-1	once
CASSLSGVSTEAFF	TGTGCCAGCAGTTTATCTGGGGTGAGCACTGAAGCTTTCTTT	-	TRBJ1-1	TRBV28	once
CASTGRASTDTQYF	TGTGCCAGCACGGGGCGGGCTAGCACAGATACGCAGTATTTT	-	TRBJ2-3	TRBV2	-
CATRARGGNTEAFF	TGTGCCACTCGGGCCAGGGGAGGGAACACTGAAGCTTTCTTT	-	TRBJ1-1	TRBV19	-
CASTKGVSSGNTIYF	TGTGCCAGCACCAAAGGGGTATCCTCTGGAAACACCATATATTTT	-	TRBJ1-3	TRBV28	-
CASRSRDRGGATQYF	TGTGCCAGCAGGTCGAGGGACAGGGGGGGAGCTACGCAGTATTTT	TRBD1	TRBJ2-3	TRBV6-6	-
CASSPGVEGAQGYTF	TGCGCCAGCAGCCCGGGAGTGGAGGGGGCGCAGGGCTACACCTTC	TRBD1	TRBJ1-2	TRBV5-1	-
CASSLIGADTQYF	TGTGCCAGCAGCTTAATCGGGGCAGATACGCAGTATTTT	-	TRBJ2-3	TRBV7-3	-
CATDKEGTDTQYF	TGTGCCACCGACAAAGAGGGCACAGATACGCAGTATTTT	-	TRBJ2-3	TRBV2	-
CASSVDRDTFHEQYF	TGTGCCAGCAGCGTAGACCGGGACACCTTCCACGAGCAGTACTTC	-	TRBJ2-7	TRBV11-2	-
CASRPVYRGTF	TGTGCCAGCAGACCCGTTTACAGGGGGACCTTC	TRBD1	TRBJ1-2	TRBV11-3	-
CASSLVSTGYTF	TGTGCCAGCAGCTTGGTTTCCACTGGCTACACCTTC	-	TRBJ1-2	TRBV5-6	-
CASLLGGRGSSLGAQYF	TGTGCCAGCCTCTTGGGCGGGAGGGGTTCTTCCCTGGGGGCGCAGTATTTT	TRBD2	TRBJ2-3	TRBV2	once
CSVRILTYEQYF	TGCAGCGTTCGTATCTTAACCTACGAGCAGTACTTC	-	TRBJ2-7	TRBV29-1	-
CAISESKLGAPGAFF	TGTGCCATCAGTGAGTCGAAATTAGGCGCTCCTGGCGCTTTCTTT	-	TRBJ1-1	TRBV10-3	-
CASSQDGGNYGYTF	TGTGCCAGCAGCCAAGACGGGGGTAACTATGGCTACACCTTC	-	TRBJ1-2	TRBV3-1/TRBV3-2	once
CASRGTGGPQPQHF	TGTGCCAGCAGAGGGACAGGGGGACCTCAGCCCCAGCATTTT	TRBD1	TRBJ1-5	TRBV6-5	-
CASSLDGVSPLHF	TGCGCCAGCAGCTTGGATGGGGTGTCACCCCTCCACTTT	-	TRBJ1-6	TRBV5-1	-
CAWSLLLTVHKFGYTF	TGTGCCTGGAGTTTGCTTCTAACCGTGCATAAGTTTGGCTACACCTTC	-	TRBJ1-2	TRBV30	-
CASSSPVDRPTNEKLFF	TGTGCCAGCAGCTCTCCCGTGGACAGACCAACTAATGAAAAACTGTTTTTT	-	TRBJ1-4	TRBV7-9	-
CASSERQRKLFF	TGTGCCAGCAGCGAGAGACAGAGAAAACTGTTTTTT	-	TRBJ1-4	TRBV28	-
CASSEGEGGPYEQYF	TGTGCCAGCAGTGAAGGGGAGGGCGGACCCTACGAGCAGTACTTC	TRBD2	TRBJ2-7	TRBV2	-
CASRLPSGSLGETQYF	TGCGCCAGCAGATTACCTAGCGGGAGTCTTGGAGAGACCCAGTACTTC	TRBD2	TRBJ2-5	TRBV5-1	-
CASSRARGELFF	TGTGCCAGCAGCCGGGCCCGCGGGGAGCTGTTTTTT	-	TRBJ2-2	TRBV5-5	-
CSPRAVHHQPQHF	TGCAGCCCCCGGGCCGTACACCATCAGCCCCAGCATTTT	-	TRBJ1-5	TRBV29-1	-
CASTPRDSLQPQHF	TGTGCCAGCACCCCTAGGGACAGTCTTCAGCCCCAGCATTTT	TRBD1	TRBJ1-5	TRBV6-6	-
CASSLLAGGGLYEQYF	TGTGCCAGCAGTTTATTAGCCGGGGGTGGGTTGTACGAGCAGTACTTC	-	TRBJ2-7	TRBV28	-
CASSEDAAGSYGYTF	TGTGCCAGCAGTGAAGACGCCGCAGGCAGCTATGGCTACACCTTC	-	TRBJ1-2	TRBV6-1	few
CASSSQGMDEQYF	TGCGCCAGCAGCTCCCAGGGGATGGATGAGCAGTACTTC	-	TRBJ2-7	TRBV5-1	-
CASSSTGGGQPQHF	TGTGCCAGCAGCTCCACAGGGGGCGGTCAGCCCCAGCATTTT	TRBD1	TRBJ1-5	TRBV7-8	-